Listed below are T cell receptor beta chains from one sample, sequenced in a study of blood T cell repertoires in COVID-19. Assay: immunoSEQ multiplex PCR; the TCRdb copy retains only in-frame clones and omits some. The table lists some 130,000 clones, about 83% of them singletons. Source material: peripheral blood. These receptor sequences come from a man in his forties with active or convalescent COVID-19. Each CDR3 is given with its conserved first and last residue. The order of the fields is CDR3 DNA, CDR3 protein, clone size, V gene, D gene, CDR3 length, J gene. A D gene is named only where the DNA matches it firmly. Clone sizes are given selectively: once, few, many, or a class where the clone is expanded.

TGTGCCAGCAGAAACAGCGGCTACGAGCAGTACTTC	CASRNSGYEQYF	medium-sized	TRBV2	-	12	TRBJ2-7
TGTGCCAGTAGTATCAGAGGGAACCAGTACTTC	CASSIRGNQYF	-	TRBV19	-	11	TRBJ2-5
TGTGCCAGCAGCTTAGGGACACAATTGACGGATTCACCCCTCCACTTT	CASSLGTQLTDSPLHF	-	TRBV13	-	16	TRBJ1-6
TGTGCCAGTAAAACGGGGTGGAGCACCGGGGAGCTGTTTTTT	CASKTGWSTGELFF	-	TRBV19	-	14	TRBJ2-2
TGTGCCAGCAGCTTGACAGGGACCTCGAACACTGAAGCTTTCTTT	CASSLTGTSNTEAFF	few	TRBV5-5	-	15	TRBJ1-1
TGTGCCAGCAGGCCGGGGGACGAGGAGACCCAGTACTTC	CASRPGDEETQYF	-	TRBV6-5	-	13	TRBJ2-5
TGCGCCAGCAGCGGGAGGACAGGGGACACTGAAGCTTTCTTT	CASSGRTGDTEAFF	-	TRBV5-1	TRBD1	14	TRBJ1-1
TGCAGTGCTAGTTCAGGTTTTGGAAACACCATATATTTT	CSASSGFGNTIYF	-	TRBV20-1	-	13	TRBJ1-3
TGTGCCAGCAGCCGAGACAGAACCTATGGCTACACCTTC	CASSRDRTYGYTF	-	TRBV7-9	-	13	TRBJ1-2
TGTGCCATCAGTGACAGGGTCTACGAGCAGTACTTC	CAISDRVYEQYF	-	TRBV10-3	-	12	TRBJ2-7
TGTGCCATCAGTGAATCAGGGGAAAAACTGTTTTTT	CAISESGEKLFF	few	TRBV10-3	-	12	TRBJ1-4
TGCGCCAGCAGCTCAGAGACAGGGAATGGAAACACCATATATTTT	CASSSETGNGNTIYF	-	TRBV5-1	TRBD1	15	TRBJ1-3
TGTGCCAGCTCACCAAAACAGAGTAATAGCAATCAGCCCCAGCATTTT	CASSPKQSNSNQPQHF	-	TRBV18	-	16	TRBJ1-5
TGTGCCAGCAGCACGCGGGACGCCGCTAGCACAGATACGCAGTATTTT	CASSTRDAASTDTQYF	-	TRBV9	-	16	TRBJ2-3
TGTGCCAGTGCGGGAAGCTCCTACAATGAGCAGTTCTTC	CASAGSSYNEQFF	-	TRBV19	-	13	TRBJ2-1
TGTGCCAGCAGCGGAGAGACAGGGTATGTGACAGATACGCAGTATTTT	CASSGETGYVTDTQYF	-	TRBV7-2	TRBD1	16	TRBJ2-3
TGTGCCACCAGTGATCCCGGGACAGGGTCAGATACGCAGTATTTT	CATSDPGTGSDTQYF	-	TRBV24-1	TRBD1	15	TRBJ2-3
TGTGCCAGCAGCTTGGCCGCGGGATGGGCCACTGAAGCTTTCTTT	CASSLAAGWATEAFF	-	TRBV5-5	-	15	TRBJ1-1
TGTGCCAGCAGCCCGGGGGGGGTTTCGTACACCGGGGAGCTGTTTTTT	CASSPGGVSYTGELFF	-	TRBV7-7	TRBD2	16	TRBJ2-2
TGCGCCAGCAGTCCCGGGACAGGGGGCTGGAATGAGCAGTTCTTC	CASSPGTGGWNEQFF	-	TRBV5-1	TRBD1	15	TRBJ2-1
TGTGCCAGCAGCACCGGGACAGGGAATGCAGATACGCAGTATTTT	CASSTGTGNADTQYF	-	TRBV14	TRBD1	15	TRBJ2-3
TGTGCCAGCCATTACGACAGGTCAGGCACAGATACGCAGTATTTT	CASHYDRSGTDTQYF	-	TRBV2	-	15	TRBJ2-3
TGTGCCAGCAGCCCCAGGGTCACTGAAGCTTTCTTT	CASSPRVTEAFF	-	TRBV6-2/TRBV6-3	-	12	TRBJ1-1
TGCAGCGTTGGGGACAGGGGGTACGAGCAGTACTTC	CSVGDRGYEQYF	-	TRBV29-1	TRBD1	12	TRBJ2-7